The clone carrying this TCR beta chain ranks as medium-sized. Its target is not known. These data come from a study of tissue T cells after allogeneic stem cell transplantation. Study-wide background: Graft-versus-host disease patients received grafts, four unmodified and three CD34-selected to deplete T cells. Whole-study findings and limits: Across patients, clones rarely overlapped, yet motif clusters were shared tissue-specifically.

Profiled with immunoSEQ multiplex PCR; TCRdb holds only in-frame clones, not every one. This table has more than 1,000 clones, roughly 44% appearing once. This CDR3 has 14 residues. Germline-derived CDR1 and CDR2 are LNHDA and SQIVND (reference sequence). V gave up 2 bases and J gave up 6 bases, with 13 bases separating them. Sequences were derived from esophageal tissue, sampled at autopsy. The receptor comes from a female patient aged 40 to 75 with steroid-refractory graft-versus-host disease after an allogeneic stem cell transplant. A share of the T cells may be of graft donor origin. This chain joins TRBV19 and TRBJ1-1, with D perhaps matching TRBD1 (5 bases). The CDR3 DNA follows: TGTGCCAGTAGTATATCGGGGGTGAAGGCTGAAGCTTTCTTT. Translated, it gives CASSISGVKAEAFF.